This T cell receptor beta chain was captured in a study of T cells in Graves' hyperthyroidism and ophthalmopathy. Study information: It was at initial diagnosis, before any treatment, that peripheral blood was collected.

RNA transcripts yielded amplified TCR beta CDR3 regions. HTBI primers were the set used in a first-round RT-PCR of the TCR CDR3. In TCRdb, the multiplex PCR reads were re-called with MiXCR into one record per CDR3 protein. Of 550,000 to 650,000 distinct CDR3 sequences in the sample, 12% to 15% were seen once. A note on this clonotype: The antigen remains unidentified.

With 8 bases clipped from V and 10 bases from J, the junction kept 13 bases outside the gene matches. This CDR3 spans 14 amino acids. Germline V gene sequence: CDR1 MNHNS, CDR2 SASEGT. Newly diagnosed patients aged 18 to 65 had hyperthyroidism of under 2 months' duration. Study outcomes and limitations: Model-based prediction identified ophthalmopathy a median around 6.5 months prior to its onset.

The V gene is TRBV6-1, the J gene TRBJ2-3, with 9 nucleotides matching TRBD2. The source is a woman between 35 and 50 years old with Graves' hyperthyroidism. Sequencing was performed on blood. The CDR3 sequence is CASGELAGVTAQYF. In nucleotides, the CDR3 is TGTGCCAGCGGCGAGTTAGCGGGAGTTACGGCGCAGTATTTT.